Sequencing of this T cell receptor (beta chain) was carried out in a study of cytomegalovirus exposure and HLA in healthy donors. Despite likely unrecorded immune exposures, the donors were nominally healthy at the time of sampling. Notes on this clone: The target antigen is unknown.

Germline V lookup: CDR1 MDHEN, CDR2 SYDVKM. The CDR3 covers 14 residues. V lost 2 bases to trimming and J lost 6 bases, with 11 bases between them. Vbeta (60) and Jbeta (13) primers were used in the PCR. Profiling relied on immunoSEQ multiplex PCR, and the TCRdb table lists in-frame clones only, not all of them. The table lists over 250,000 clones, around 65% of them singletons. Findings of the study overall: Most of the CMV-associated TCR beta chains (in a later analysis) appeared to be HLA-restricted. A further, later analysis showed that HLA-associated TCR beta chains (compared with equally common others) were more clonally expanded.

Material for sequencing was PBMCs. The chain employs TRBV28 and TRBJ2-1; weak D call: TRBD2 (6 bases). The source of this sequence is a female donor in good health and CMV-seronegative. In DNA form, the CDR3 reads TGTGCCAGCAGTTTAGGCGGGACCCTCAATGAGCAGTTCTTC. This sequence encodes CASSLGGTLNEQFF.